These 16 T cell receptor beta chains were all obtained from the same sample, sequenced in a study of blood T cell repertoires in COVID-19. Measured with immunoSEQ multiplex PCR; TCRdb has only the in-frame clones, and not every one. The profile shows 300,000 to 350,000 clones, 65% to 90% of them singletons. What was sequenced was PBMCs or T cells enriched from blood (not recorded which). The receptors here all came from a woman aged 40 to 50 with acute COVID-19.

CDR3 sequence: CASSPTTQGNEQYF. The CDR3 nucleotides are TGTGCCAGCTCACCAACTACACAGGGGAACGAGCAGTACTTC. The chain uses TRBV18 and TRBJ2-7, with 7 bases fitting TRBD1. Germline V gene sequence: CDR1 KGHSH, CDR2 LQKENI. This CDR3 comprises 14 residues. V lost 2 bases to trimming and J lost 5 bases; unmatched junction nucleotides: 6.

This clone was seen only once. This sequence joins TRBV15 and TRBJ2-7; 9 positions agree with TRBD1. The CDR3 sequence is 15 residues long. The germline CDR1 and CDR2 sequences are LNHNV and YYDKDF (reference sequence). V was clipped by 0 bases and J by 3 bases; unmatched bases: 3. CDR3 in amino acids: CATSRDPGQGYEQYF. The DNA for the CDR3 is TGTGCCACCAGCAGAGATCCGGGACAGGGCTACGAGCAGTACTTC.

This clone has more than one count but fewer than ten. This chain links TRBV9 with TRBJ1-5, with 9 bases lining up with TRBD1. Losses at the gene ends were 8 bases for V and 4 bases for J; bases not matched to a gene: 1. Germline V gene sequence: CDR1 SGDLS, CDR2 YYNGEE. The CDR3 runs 12 residues. CDR3 bases: TGTGCCAGTGGACAGGGGAATCAGCCCCAGCATTTT. It specifies CASGQGNQPQHF.

The CDR3 reads CASSYRLAGVTYNEQFF. Here the CDR3 DNA reads TGTGCCAGCAGTTACCGACTAGCGGGGGTTACCTACAATGAGCAGTTCTTC. The chain links TRBV6-2 or TRBV6-3 to TRBJ2-1; TRBD2 agrees at 12 bases. The ends lost 2 bases at V and 2 bases at J; junction bases unmatched: 4. The CDR3 has 17 amino acids. Germline V gene lookup returns CDR1 MNHEY and CDR2 SVGEGT.

The chain carries TRBV4-3 and TRBJ2-1; D is perhaps TRBD1 (7 bases). Deletions cut 0 bases from V and 4 bases from J, with 19 bases between. The CDR3 is 18 amino acids. Looked up from germline, CDR1 is LGHNA and CDR2 is YSLEER. The chain's CDR3 is CASSQEGGRDSPYNEQFF. For the CDR3, the DNA is TGCGCCAGCAGCCAAGAGGGTGGGCGGGACAGTCCGTACAATGAGCAGTTCTTC.

This clone has a handful of counts. The chain recombines TRBV6-2 or TRBV6-3 with TRBJ2-1, with TRBD2 matching 8 bases. Germline-derived CDR1 and CDR2 are MNHEY and SVGEGT. The CDR3 covers 13 residues. Trimming removed 5 bases from V and 7 bases from J; junction bases left unmatched: 4. CDR3 residues: CASSGAGVNEQFF. CDR3 bases: TGTGCCAGCAGTGGAGCGGGAGTAAATGAGCAGTTCTTC.

The table lists this clone with a count of one. The chain uses TRBV5-1 and TRBJ2-1, with D possibly matching TRBD2 (8 bases). Germline values: CDR1 SGHRS, CDR2 YFSETQ. The CDR3 is 16 residues long. Trimming left V 4 bases short and J 9 bases short, with 23 bases between. The CDR3: CASSEGAGLGASEQFF. In DNA, the CDR3 is TGCGCCAGCAGCGAGGGGGCGGGACTAGGCGCTTCTGAGCAGTTCTTC.

The J gene is TRBJ1-6, the V gene TRBV3-1 (or the pseudogene TRBV3-2), with 7 bases identical to TRBD1. The germline V gene encodes CDR1 LGHDT and CDR2 YNNKEL (reference sequence). V dropped 0 bases and J dropped 8; count of bases not matched to a gene: 13. This CDR3 is 18 amino acids long. The CDR3 DNA is TGTGCCAGCAGCCAAGATGCGACCCAGGGGGTCGGGGATTCACCCCTCCACTTT. It encodes CASSQDATQGVGDSPLHF.

The chain combines TRBV7-6 with TRBJ1-1; 7 bases match TRBD1. From germline, CDR1 is SGHVS and CDR2 FNYEAQ. The CDR3 runs to 15 residues. J lost 4 bases, V lost 2 bases, and 7 bases had no gene match. CDR3 nucleotide sequence: TGTGCCAGCAGCTTATCCCAGGGGGTGGGCACTGAAGCTTTCTTT. This sequence encodes CASSLSQGVGTEAFF.

V is TRBV29-1 and J is TRBJ1-1; unclear D gene. The CDR3 length is 11 residues. Germline V gene data show CDR1 as SQVTM and CDR2 as ANQGSEA. Trimming cost V 7 bases and J 1 base, with 7 bases left between them. For the CDR3, the DNA is TGCAGCGCCCTTAGGAACACTGAAGCTTTCTTT. Its protein product is CSALRNTEAFF.

This clone was found a few times. This sequence joins TRBV27 and TRBJ2-7; 9 nucleotides line up with TRBD2. Germline values: CDR1 MNHEY, CDR2 SMNVEV (reference sequence). CDR3 length equals 13 residues. The V segment lost 6 bases and the J segment 0 bases; nucleotides outside the gene matches: 0. This CDR3 is CASRTSGSYEQYF. Written as DNA, the CDR3 is TGTGCCAGCAGGACTAGCGGCTCCTACGAGCAGTACTTC.

CDR3: CASSRGGSEKLFF. CDR3 bases: TGTGCCAGCAGCCGTGGGGGGAGTGAAAAACTGTTTTTT. The chain uses TRBV7-9 and TRBJ1-4; tentative D call: TRBD1 (5 bases). CDR1 SEHNR and CDR2 FQNEAQ come from the germline V gene (reference sequence). The CDR3 is 13 residues long. V shed 5 bases and J shed 7 bases, with 11 bases lying between them.

The V call is TRBV5-1, the J call TRBJ2-2; the D gene is possibly TRBD2 (5 bases). This CDR3 is built from 16 residues. The germline gives CDR1 SGHRS, CDR2 YFSETQ. V gave up 0 bases and J gave up 5 bases, with 14 bases separating them. The CDR3 DNA reads as TGCGCCAGCAGCTTGGAACGGCTAGCTGGGACCGGGGAGCTGTTTTTT. It encodes CASSLERLAGTGELFF.

V gene TRBV14 combines with J gene TRBJ2-3; TRBD2 agrees at 10 bases. V gave up 0 bases and J gave up 4 bases; unmatched junction bases: 13. This CDR3 is built from 19 residues. Germline V gene lookup returns CDR1 SGHDN and CDR2 FVKESK. The DNA for the CDR3 is TGTGCCAGCAGCCAAGAAGGGGGGGGACTAGCGCCCGCCGCAGATACGCAGTATTTT. It encodes CASSQEGGGLAPAADTQYF.

V is TRBV9 and J is TRBJ1-4; D ambiguous. Germline CDR1 SGDLS, CDR2 YYNGEE. There are 13 residues in the CDR3. V was cut by 0 bases and J by 4 bases, with 4 bases left in between. This CDR3 is CASSVGLNEKLFF. The CDR3 DNA reads as TGTGCCAGCAGCGTAGGTCTTAATGAAAAACTGTTTTTT.

Concerning this clone: The sample holds other DNA sequences that translate to the same CDR3. The gene calls are TRBV5-1 and TRBJ2-3; D is possibly TRBD2 (6 bases). Trimming shortened V by 0 bases and J by 1 base, and 6 bases separated the two germline ends. CDR3 length equals 14 residues. Germline CDR1 is SGHRS and CDR2 is YFSETQ. CDR3 amino acids: CASSLAGGTDTQYF. In DNA, the CDR3 is TGCGCCAGCAGCTTGGCGGGGGGCACAGATACGCAGTATTTT.